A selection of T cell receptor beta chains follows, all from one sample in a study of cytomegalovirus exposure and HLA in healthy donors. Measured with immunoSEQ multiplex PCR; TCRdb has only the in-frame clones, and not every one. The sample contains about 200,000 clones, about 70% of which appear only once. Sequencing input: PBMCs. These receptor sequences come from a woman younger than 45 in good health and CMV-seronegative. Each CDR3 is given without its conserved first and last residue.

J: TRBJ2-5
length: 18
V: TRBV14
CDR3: ASSQATGQARWTGGETQY

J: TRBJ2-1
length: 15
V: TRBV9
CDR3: ASSPRWREGFYHEQF

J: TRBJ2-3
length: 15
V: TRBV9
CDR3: ASSPGQGIASTDTQY

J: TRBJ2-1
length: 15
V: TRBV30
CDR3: AWSVWGGGSSYNEQF

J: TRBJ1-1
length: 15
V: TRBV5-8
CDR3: ASVRMINTGMNTEAF

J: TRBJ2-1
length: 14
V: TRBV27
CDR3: ASSLSGAGNNNEQF

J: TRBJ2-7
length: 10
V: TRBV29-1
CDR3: SVEGGGYEQY

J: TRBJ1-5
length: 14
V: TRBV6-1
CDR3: ASSEWESLSNQPQH

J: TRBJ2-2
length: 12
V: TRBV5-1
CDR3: ASSPRLTTGELF

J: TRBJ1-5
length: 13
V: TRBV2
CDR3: ASSEALIRGQPQH

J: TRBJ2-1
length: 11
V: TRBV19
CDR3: ASSMGHYNEQF

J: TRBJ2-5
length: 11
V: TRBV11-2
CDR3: ASSYSIQETQY

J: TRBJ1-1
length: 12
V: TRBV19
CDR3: ASSDPGTVSEAF

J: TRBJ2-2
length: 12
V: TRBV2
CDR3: ASRTPSNTGELF

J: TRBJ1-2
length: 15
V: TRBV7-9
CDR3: ASSSSPAGTANYGYT

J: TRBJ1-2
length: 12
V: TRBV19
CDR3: AASRGGTNYGYT

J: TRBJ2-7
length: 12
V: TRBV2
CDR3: ASSDFGRFYEQY

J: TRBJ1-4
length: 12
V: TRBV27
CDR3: ASRSGGGYEKLF